A single T cell receptor (beta chain) is shown here with its context. This sample is part of a study of blood T cell repertoires in COVID-19. Study-level information: Specimens from acute and convalescent COVID-19 originated in the United States, Italy and Spain. T cells, B-cell-depleted T cells, or PBMCs provided the cDNA or gDNA that served as material.

Generated by immunoSEQ multiplex PCR, the TCRdb table keeps only in-frame clones and is missing some. The table records around 100,000 clones, approximately 70% of them present only once. Losses at the gene ends were 4 bases for V and 5 bases for J; bases not matched to a gene: 11. CDR1 is MGHRA and CDR2 is YSYEKL in the germline V gene. The CDR3 consists of 17 residues. The sequence derives from an elderly man with acute or convalescent COVID-19. Sequencing was done on a sample of peripheral blood. V and J are TRBV4-1 and TRBJ2-7, with TRBD2 identical over 13 bases. The CDR3 coding sequence is TGCGCCAGCAGCCTCCTCCCGGGGACTAGCGGGAACCACGAGCAGTACTTC. Translating it yields CASSLLPGTSGNHEQYF.